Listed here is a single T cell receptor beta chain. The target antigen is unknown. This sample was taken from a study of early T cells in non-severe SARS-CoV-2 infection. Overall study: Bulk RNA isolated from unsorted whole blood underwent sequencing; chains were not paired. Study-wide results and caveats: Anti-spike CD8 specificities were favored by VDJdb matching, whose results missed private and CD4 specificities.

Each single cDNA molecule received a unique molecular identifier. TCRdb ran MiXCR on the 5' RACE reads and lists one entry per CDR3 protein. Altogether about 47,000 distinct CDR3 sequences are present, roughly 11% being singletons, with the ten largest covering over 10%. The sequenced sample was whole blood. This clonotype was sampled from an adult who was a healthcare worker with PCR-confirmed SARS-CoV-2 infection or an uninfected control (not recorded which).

The CDR3 loop is CASSPPFGSPLHF. CDR3 in DNA: TGTGCCAGCAGCCCCCCATTCGGTTCACCCCTCCACTTT. The J gene is TRBJ1-6, the V gene TRBV7-2; no clear D. The CDR3 has 13 amino acids. V lost 5 bases and J 9 bases, leaving 11 bases between the germline ends. Germline V gene sequence: CDR1 SGHTA, CDR2 FQGNSA.